Shown below are 28 T cell receptor beta chains from a single sample sequenced in a study of T cells after somatic rescue of genetic block. Assay: immunoSEQ multiplex PCR; the TCRdb copy retains only in-frame clones and omits some. This sample yields 60,000 to 90,000 clones, of which under 95% are seen a single time; about 3% belongs to the top ten. Sequenced: peripheral blood mononuclear cells (PBMCs). These receptors were obtained from a man aged 30 to 45.

The V gene is TRBV5-1, the J gene TRBJ2-3; 7 nucleotides line up with TRBD1. The J segment lost 0 bases and the V segment lost 0 bases, leaving 4 bases of the junction unmatched. Per the germline V gene, CDR1 is SGHRS and CDR2 is YFSETQ. The CDR3 is 16 residues long. CDR3 sequence (DNA): TGCGCCAGCAGCTTGGGACAGGGACACAGCACAGATACGCAGTATTTT. This sequence encodes CASSLGQGHSTDTQYF. Combining the CDR3 with reference TRBV5-1 and TRBJ2-3 gives the whole variable domain KAGVTQTPRYLIKTRGQQVTLSCSPISGHRSVSWYQQTPGQGLQFLFEYFSETQRNKGNFPGRFSGRQFSNSRSEMNVSTLELGDSALYLCASSLGQGHSTDTQYFGPGTRLTVL.

The chain joins TRBV18 to TRBJ2-3, with D perhaps matching TRBD2 (5 bases). The germline V gene has CDR1 KGHSH and CDR2 LQKENI. Trimming stripped 0 bases from V and 6 bases from J, with 10 bases between. CDR3 length equals 14 residues. The CDR3 nucleotides are TGTGCCAGCTCACCACCGACGGGATTGGATACGCAGTATTTT. Amino acid sequence: CASSPPTGLDTQYF.

On this clone: Other DNA sequences in the sample encode the same CDR3. The chain joins TRBV29-1 to TRBJ1-1; unclear D gene. Trimming took 6 bases from V and 1 from J, leaving 9 bases between them. Germline V lookup: CDR1 SQVTM, CDR2 ANQGSEA. This CDR3 spans 12 amino acids. The CDR3 DNA follows: TGCAGCGTAGAGACCGAGAACACTGAAGCTTTCTTT. Its protein product is CSVETENTEAFF.

The chain recombines TRBV9 with TRBJ1-6; D is possibly TRBD1 (6 bases). CDR1 and CDR2 (germline): SGDLS, YYNGEE. The CDR3 loop spans 13 amino acids. V was clipped by 0 bases and J by 9 bases, with 7 bases between them. The CDR3 DNA is TGTGCCAGCAGCGTAGGGGGGGCTTCACCCCTCCACTTT. It yields the protein CASSVGGASPLHF.

Many counts were recorded for this clone. The CDR3 DNA reads TGTGCCAGCTCACCCGACAAGTTTGGAAACACCATATATTTT. Translation gives CASSPDKFGNTIYF. The chain couples TRBV18 to TRBJ1-3; the D is unclear. The V gene lost 3 bases and the J gene lost 3 bases, with 9 bases spanning the gap. CDR1 and CDR2 from the germline V gene are KGHSH and LQKENI. The CDR3 has 14 residues.

The chain employs TRBV5-1 and TRBJ1-1, with 8 bases fitting TRBD1. Per germline, CDR1 SGHRS and CDR2 YFSETQ. This CDR3 has 14 residues. V shed 4 bases and J 4 bases; nucleotides not matched to a gene: 6. In DNA, the CDR3 is TGCGCCAGCAGCGCAGGACAGGGCGTCACTGAAGCTTTCTTT. It is translated as CASSAGQGVTEAFF.

The rearrangement joins TRBV6-6 to TRBJ2-7, with 10 positions matching TRBD1. Germline-derived CDR1 and CDR2 are MNHNY and SVGAGI (reference sequence). V gave up 0 bases and J gave up 9 bases; unmatched junction bases: 5. The CDR3 extends over 14 amino acids. The CDR3: CASSYSPGQGRQYF. In DNA form, the CDR3 reads TGTGCCAGCAGTTACTCGCCGGGACAGGGGAGGCAGTACTTC.

This clone was seen just once. The rearrangement uses TRBV28 and TRBJ2-1; D unclear. Trimming shortened V by 3 bases and J by 4 bases, and 7 bases separated the two germline ends. CDR3 length: 13 residues. Germline-derived CDR1 and CDR2 are MDHEN and SYDVKM. CDR3 amino acids: CASSLVTYNEQFF. The CDR3 region has the DNA TGTGCCAGCAGTTTGGTCACATACAATGAGCAGTTCTTC.

The rearrangement uses TRBV29-1 and TRBJ2-2; 13 nucleotides match TRBD2. The germline V gene has CDR1 SQVTM and CDR2 ANQGSEA. V trimming: 6 bases; J trimming: 5 bases; junction bases outside the gene matches: 3. This CDR3 has 14 residues. The CDR3 loop reads CSVRLAGGTGELFF. The CDR3 DNA sequence: TGCAGCGTCAGACTAGCGGGGGGAACCGGGGAGCTGTTTTTT.

This clone showed up just once. The chain carries TRBV28 and TRBJ1-5, with D possibly being TRBD1 (5 bases). Per germline, CDR1 MDHEN and CDR2 SYDVKM. Between the trimmed V and J ends, which lost 4 bases and 4 bases, there was a span of 14 bases. This CDR3 has 15 residues. The CDR3 protein is CASSYTGAFNQPQHF. The CDR3 coding sequence is TGTGCCAGCAGTTACACCGGGGCCTTTAATCAGCCCCAGCATTTT.

The chain is built from TRBV11-2 and TRBJ2-4; 8 bases map to TRBD2. The CDR3 has 15 amino acids. The V gene's germline CDR1 is SGHAT and CDR2 FQNNGV. The V segment lost 3 bases and the J segment 3 bases; nucleotides outside the gene matches: 4. The CDR3 loop is CASSFGGAGKNIQYF. DNA for the CDR3: TGTGCCAGCAGCTTCGGGGGGGCAGGCAAAAACATTCAGTACTTC.

The V gene is TRBV7-8, the J gene TRBJ2-1, with 10 bases matching TRBD2. The CDR3 runs to 16 residues. CDR1 is SGHVS, CDR2 FQNEAQ, per germline. V lost 6 bases and J lost 3; bases outside the gene matches: 8. DNA for the CDR3: TGTGCCAGCAGATCCCTAGCGGGGGCTGACTACAATGAGCAGTTCTTC. Residues: CASRSLAGADYNEQFF.

This sequence joins TRBV6-6 and TRBJ1-4; D call uncertain. Germline V gene lookup returns CDR1 MNHNY and CDR2 SVGAGI (reference sequence). V lost 2 bases and J lost 6, with 10 bases in between. This CDR3 comprises 14 residues. CDR3 in amino acids: CASSYAGEDEKLFF. In DNA, the CDR3 is TGTGCCAGCAGTTACGCTGGGGAGGATGAAAAACTGTTTTTT.

The chain uses TRBV28 and TRBJ1-5; D gene ambiguous. Germline lookup yields CDR1 MDHEN and CDR2 SYDVKM. The length of the CDR3 is 15 residues. The V end lost 1 base, the J end lost 1 base, and 8 bases lay between the germline ends. CDR3 nucleotide sequence: TGTGCCAGCAGTTTATTTCCGGGGAGCAATCAGCCCCAGCATTTT. Translated: CASSLFPGSNQPQHF.

The V call is TRBV28, the J call TRBJ2-7; possibly TRBD2 for D (6 bases). V lost 5 bases and J lost 0, with 17 bases in between. The germline CDR1 and CDR2 sequences are MDHEN and SYDVKM. The CDR3 is 16 residues long. The CDR3 DNA follows: TGTGCCAGCAGTCCCCGGGGTAGCGGCAGCTCCTACGAGCAGTACTTC. It yields the protein CASSPRGSGSSYEQYF.

V is TRBV15 and J is TRBJ2-2; TRBD1 matches 8 bases. The CDR3 is 17 residues long. J gave up 0 bases and V 2 bases, and 5 bases lay outside the gene matches. Germline CDR1 is LNHNV and CDR2 is YYDKDF (reference sequence). The CDR3 DNA is TGTGCCACCAGCAGATCTAGGACAGGGCCGAACACCGGGGAGCTGTTTTTT. This gives the protein CATSRSRTGPNTGELFF.

The chain carries TRBV28 and TRBJ2-4, with unresolved D. V was shortened by 5 bases and J by 0 bases, with 17 bases between the two germline ends. Germline CDR1 reads MDHEN; CDR2 reads SYDVKM. The CDR3 length is 17 residues. For the CDR3, the DNA is TGTGCCAGCAGTCGCCTCGACTTCAAACTAGCCAAAAACATTCAGTACTTC. This translates into CASSRLDFKLAKNIQYF.

The rearrangement links TRBV27 to TRBJ1-2; D is unresolved. Germline CDR1 and CDR2: MNHEY and SMNVEV (reference sequence). The V end was cut by 3 bases, the J end by 4 bases, with 9 bases between. This CDR3 comprises 13 residues. DNA of the CDR3: TGTGCCAGCAGTTTCCCGGGCGGCTATGGCTACACCTTC. It encodes CASSFPGGYGYTF.

This clone was counted a few times. The chain has TRBV7-9 and TRBJ1-5; 8 nucleotides agree with TRBD1. V lost 5 bases to trimming and J lost 5 bases; unmatched junction nucleotides: 8. The length of the CDR3 is 15 residues. CDR1 SEHNR and CDR2 FQNEAQ come from the germline V gene (reference sequence). The CDR3 coding sequence is TGTGCCAGCAGCCCCGGACAGGGAAGGGATCAGCCCCAGCATTTT. This sequence encodes CASSPGQGRDQPQHF.

This clone came up once. This chain joins TRBV7-2 and TRBJ2-3; D remains unclear. Germline V gene data show CDR1 as SGHTA and CDR2 as FQGNSA. There are 17 residues in the CDR3. The germline V and J ends were trimmed by 1 base and 3 bases, with 17 bases remaining between them. The CDR3 nucleotides are TGTGCCAGCAGCTTAGTGGGCCTCCGCGTGGGAACAGATACGCAGTATTTT. Translated: CASSLVGLRVGTDTQYF.

This clone was observed once. The genes are TRBV18 and TRBJ2-2, with 9 bases aligning to TRBD2. The CDR3 is 16 residues long. Germline assignment: CDR1 KGHSH and CDR2 LQKENI. Losses at the gene ends were 6 bases for V and 6 bases for J; bases not matched to a gene: 11. The CDR3: CASSHGLSGSPGELFF. The CDR3 DNA sequence: TGTGCCAGCTCTCACGGTCTTAGCGGGAGCCCCGGGGAGCTGTTTTTT.

This chain connects TRBV4-3 to TRBJ2-7; D is unclear. The germline V gene has CDR1 LGHNA and CDR2 YSLEER. This CDR3 region has 14 residues. With 0 bases removed from V and 0 bases from J, the gap between germline ends came to 6 bases. This CDR3 is CASSQDGLSYEQYF. CDR3 sequence (DNA): TGCGCCAGCAGCCAAGATGGGCTCTCCTACGAGCAGTACTTC.

The V and J genes are TRBV4-2 and TRBJ2-7; 9 bases are a match to TRBD2. V dropped 0 bases and J dropped 4; count of bases not matched to a gene: 10. The CDR3 covers 17 residues. Germline V CDR1 and CDR2: LGHNA, YNFKEQ. CDR3 DNA: TGTGCCAGCAGCCAAGAGAAGCCTAGCGGGATGTCGTACGAGCAGTACTTC. It codes for CASSQEKPSGMSYEQYF.

This clone has just a few counts. The rearrangement uses TRBV25-1 and TRBJ2-5, with D possibly being TRBD2 (5 bases). The CDR3 extends over 13 amino acids. Germline loops: CDR1 MGHDK, CDR2 SYGVNS. Trimming took off 6 bases at V and 5 bases at J, with 13 bases between the two ends. The CDR3 loop is CASSLGGVETQYF. For the CDR3, the DNA is TGTGCCAGCAGCCTAGGAGGAGTGGAGACCCAGTACTTC.

V is TRBV4-2 and J is TRBJ2-2; 11 bases match TRBD1. Unmatched junction bases numbered 4, after V lost 2 bases and J lost 5 bases. This CDR3 is built from 16 residues. From germline, CDR1 is LGHNA and CDR2 YNFKEQ. The CDR3 nucleotides are TGTGCCAGCAGCCAAAAAGGGACAGGGGGAACCGGGGAGCTGTTTTTT. Its translation is CASSQKGTGGTGELFF.

This clone showed up just once. The J gene is TRBJ2-1, the V gene TRBV5-1; the D is unclear. The CDR3 runs to 12 residues. V was cut by 1 base and J by 7 bases, with 6 bases left in between. Germline-derived CDR1 and CDR2 are SGHRS and YFSETQ. The CDR3 loop reads CASSLPANEQFF. The CDR3 DNA sequence: TGCGCCAGCAGCTTGCCGGCTAATGAGCAGTTCTTC. The entire variable domain, with the rest obtained from reference TRBV5-1 and TRBJ2-1, is as follows: KAGVTQTPRYLIKTRGQQVTLSCSPISGHRSVSWYQQTPGQGLQFLFEYFSETQRNKGNFPGRFSGRQFSNSRSEMNVSTLELGDSALYLCASSLPANEQFFGPGTRLTVL.

The rearrangement uses TRBV15 and TRBJ2-1, with a weak D call TRBD2 (7 bases). V lost 1 base, J lost 4 bases, and 14 bases lay in between. CDR1 and CDR2 from the germline V gene are LNHNV and YYDKDF (reference sequence). The CDR3 loop spans 16 amino acids. Here the CDR3 DNA reads TGTGCCACCAGCAGAGGGCGGGGGCCGGGGTACAATGAGCAGTTCTTC. This gives the protein CATSRGRGPGYNEQFF.

This chain joins TRBV2 and TRBJ1-4; the D is unclear. V was trimmed by 6 bases and J by 4 bases, leaving 12 bases between them. The CDR3 runs 14 residues. CDR1 is SNHLY, CDR2 FYNNEI, per germline. The CDR3 coding sequence is TGTGCCAGCAGCGACTACCCATTTAATGAAAAACTGTTTTTT. It is translated as CASSDYPFNEKLFF.